The TCR beta chain described here comes from a study of blood T cell repertoires in COVID-19. Background on the study: There were acute and convalescent COVID-19 samples, and they came from the United States, Italy and Spain. Nucleic acid was either cDNA or gDNA, and it came from T cells, B-cell-depleted T cells, or PBMCs.

Per the original methods: Reference gene primer amplification in the assay estimated nucleated cell counts. Only in-frame clones appear in the TCRdb table, and some are missing; sequencing was by immunoSEQ multiplex PCR. The DNA gave D and trimming, while V, J and clone size come from that table. Among tens of thousands of clones, about four fifths were seen once, and the ten largest hold roughly 8.7%. There are 15 residues in the CDR3. Trimming pared 4 bases from V and 7 bases from J, leaving 17 bases between. V usage is TRBV5-3 and J usage is TRBJ1-4; a possible D gene is TRBD1 (6 bases). TRBV5-3 falls under the ORF class, with uncertain function. Sequencing was done on a sample of peripheral blood. The sequence came from an elderly woman with acute or convalescent COVID-19. The CDR3 loop is CARSPRQASSEKLFF. Written as DNA, the CDR3 is TGTGCCAGAAGCCCCCGACAGGCTTCAAGTGAAAAACTGTTTTTT.